Included here is one T cell receptor (beta chain) sequence, with context. Its antigen is not known. The CDR3 is 16 residues long. V lost 6 bases to trimming and J lost 0 bases, with 16 bases between them. Each CDR3 protein gets one entry after TCRdb re-called the RT-PCR reads with MiXCR. In the table there are hundreds of thousands of distinct CDR3 sequences, about 15% of which are singletons. This entry is derived from a study of response to subunit inactivated influenza vaccine. Study results and caveats: With each seasonal influenza vaccination, the authors suggested, few new T cells are recruited.

The chain has TRBV12-3 or TRBV12-4 and TRBJ2-3, with D maybe TRBD2 (6 bases). Sequenced material: CD4+ T cells sorted from PBMCs, taken roughly 24 months after vaccination. The sequence was collected from a man aged 45 to 75 who received an inactivated influenza vaccine. The CDR3 loop is CASRPRDLRSTDTQYF. For the CDR3, the DNA is TGTGCCAGCAGGCCCAGGGACTTGAGGAGCACAGATACGCAGTATTTT.